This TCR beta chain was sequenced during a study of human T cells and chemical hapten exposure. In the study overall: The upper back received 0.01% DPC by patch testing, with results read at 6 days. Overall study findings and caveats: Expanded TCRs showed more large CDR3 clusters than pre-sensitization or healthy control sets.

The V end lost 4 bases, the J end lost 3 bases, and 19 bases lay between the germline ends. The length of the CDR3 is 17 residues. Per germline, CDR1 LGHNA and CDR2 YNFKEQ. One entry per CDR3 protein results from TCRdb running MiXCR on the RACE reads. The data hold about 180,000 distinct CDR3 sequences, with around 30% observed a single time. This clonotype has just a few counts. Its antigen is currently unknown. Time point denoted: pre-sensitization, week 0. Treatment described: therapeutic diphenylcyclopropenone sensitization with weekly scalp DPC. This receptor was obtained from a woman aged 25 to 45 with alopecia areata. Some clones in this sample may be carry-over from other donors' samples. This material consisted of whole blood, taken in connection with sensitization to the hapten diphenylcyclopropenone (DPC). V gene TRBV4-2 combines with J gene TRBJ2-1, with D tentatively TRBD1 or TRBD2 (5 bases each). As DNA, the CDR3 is TGTGCCAGCAGCCGAGCCCCACTAGGGGCCAACTACAATGAGCAGTTCTTC. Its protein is CASSRAPLGANYNEQFF.